This T cell receptor (beta chain) was retrieved from a study of technical replicates of blood from several donors. With 4 bases clipped from V and 2 bases from J, the junction kept 5 bases outside the gene matches. This CDR3 has 16 amino acids. CDR1 and CDR2 (germline): MDHEN, SYDVKM. Assay: immunoSEQ multiplex PCR; the TCRdb copy retains only in-frame clones and omits some. The table shows over 70,000 clones, with approximately 95% occurring only once. Sequencing was carried out using T cells isolated from PBMCs. The rearrangement joins TRBV28 to TRBJ2-1, with TRBD2 identical over 10 bases. The receptor comes from a human donor in good health. CDR3 in DNA: TGTGCCAGCAGTTCAAGGACTAGCGGCCCCTACAATGAGCAGTTCTTC. Residues: CASSSRTSGPYNEQFF.